What follows are 19 T cell receptor beta chains derived from one specimen sequenced in a study of cytomegalovirus exposure and HLA in healthy donors. With 60 Vbeta and 13 Jbeta primers, the PCR was carried out. Some clones are missing from TCRdb's copy, which holds only in-frame ones; the method was immunoSEQ multiplex PCR. Recorded for this sample: fewer than 150,000 clones. The sample comprised PBMCs. These receptors all come from an older woman in good health and CMV-seronegative.

The chain carries TRBV5-8 and TRBJ1-5, with D possibly TRBD1 on 5 matching bases. The CDR3 extends over 15 amino acids. From germline, CDR1 is SGHTS and CDR2 YDEGEE. Trimming took off 6 bases at V and 0 bases at J, with 13 bases between the two ends. The CDR3 reads CASNGDFYSNQPQHF. CDR3 nucleotide sequence: TGTGCCAGCAACGGGGACTTCTATAGCAATCAGCCCCAGCATTTT.

V is TRBV16 and J is TRBJ2-7; D might be TRBD2 (6 bases). Trimming took off 0 bases at V and 1 base at J, with 13 bases between the two ends. Per germline, CDR1 KGHSY and CDR2 FQNENV. The CDR3 runs 16 residues. The chain's CDR3 is CASSQSRDSRSYEQYF. The CDR3 DNA sequence: TGTGCCAGCAGCCAATCGCGGGACTCGCGATCCTACGAGCAGTACTTC. The whole variable domain, remainder taken from reference TRBV16 and TRBJ2-7, is GEEVAQTPKHLVRGEGQKAKLYCAPIKGHSYVFWYQQVLKNEFKFLISFQNENVFDETGMPKERFSAKCLPNSPCSLEIQATKLEDSAVYFCASSQSRDSRSYEQYFGPGTRLTVT.

The rearrangement links TRBV5-1 to TRBJ1-2, with TRBD1 as a possible D gene (5 bases). The V end was cut by 5 bases, the J end by 3 bases, with 17 bases between. Per the germline V gene, CDR1 is SGHRS and CDR2 is YFSETQ. The CDR3 totals 15 residues. CDR3 DNA sequence: TGCGCCAGCAGTCCTGATACGGGACTTCACTATGGCTACACCTTC. Its protein is CASSPDTGLHYGYTF.

The genes are TRBV10-2 and TRBJ1-2; 7 positions match TRBD1. The CDR3 length is 11 residues. From germline, CDR1 is WSHSY and CDR2 SAAADI. Unmatched junction bases numbered 0, after V lost 5 bases and J lost 6 bases. The CDR3 bases are TGCGCCAGCAGTCAGGGGGATGGCTACACCTTC. Amino acid sequence: CASSQGDGYTF.

This chain uses TRBV11-2 with TRBJ2-5, with D possibly TRBD2 on 5 matching bases. The germline V gene has CDR1 SGHAT and CDR2 FQNNGV. The V end lost 5 bases, the J end lost 2 bases, and 12 bases lay between the germline ends. This CDR3 is 14 amino acids long. The CDR3 loop reads CASSADGVQETQYF. CDR3 sequence (DNA): TGTGCCAGCAGCGCCGACGGGGTTCAAGAGACCCAGTACTTC.

This rearrangement joins TRBV7-9 to TRBJ1-5, with a possible D match to TRBD1 (5 bases). V lost 1 base and J 2 bases, leaving 9 bases between the germline ends. CDR1 and CDR2 (germline): SEHNR, FQNEAQ (reference sequence). The CDR3 loop spans 15 amino acids. CDR3 sequence reads: CASSLGGGGNQPQHF. As DNA, the CDR3 is TGTGCCAGCAGCTTAGGGGGAGGGGGCAATCAGCCCCAGCATTTT.

The chain combines TRBV19 with TRBJ2-2, with 8 bases identical to TRBD2. CDR3 length: 14 residues. The germline CDR1 and CDR2 sequences are LNHDA and SQIVND (reference sequence). The V gene end was trimmed by 7 bases and the J gene end by 6 bases; junction bases not matched to a gene: 7. This CDR3 is CASTSASGSGELFF. The CDR3 DNA reads as TGTGCCAGTACTTCCGCTAGCGGGTCCGGGGAGCTGTTTTTT.

The V call is TRBV28, the J call TRBJ2-5; D possibly corresponds to TRBD2 (6 bases). Germline V gene lookup returns CDR1 MDHEN and CDR2 SYDVKM. V dropped 2 bases and J dropped 6 bases, with 13 bases sitting between them. The CDR3 covers 14 residues. The CDR3 sequence: CASSLGGAPKTQYF. The CDR3 nucleotides are TGTGCCAGCAGTTTAGGAGGGGCCCCCAAGACCCAGTACTTC.

The chain is built from TRBV10-3 and TRBJ2-7; TRBD1 might be the D (6 bases). The CDR3 contains 14 residues. The germline V gene encodes CDR1 ENHRY and CDR2 SYGVKD. Trimming removed 4 bases at V and 3 bases at J, with 13 bases between. CDR3 region: CAISGGPMDYEQYF. The CDR3, as DNA: TGTGCCATCAGTGGGGGGCCTATGGACTACGAGCAGTACTTC.

The chain carries TRBV5-1 and TRBJ2-3; TRBD2 matches 10 bases. From germline, CDR1 is SGHRS and CDR2 YFSETQ. J gave up 0 bases and V 5 bases, and 3 bases lay outside the gene matches. This CDR3 region has 15 residues. CDR3 nucleotides: TGCGCCAGCAGTAGCGGGGGGCTGAGCACAGATACGCAGTATTTT. Its translation is CASSSGGLSTDTQYF.

The chain joins TRBV28 to TRBJ2-5; D is possibly TRBD2 (7 bases). The CDR3 extends over 16 amino acids. V was shortened by 1 base and J by 0 bases, with 12 bases between the two germline ends. Germline values: CDR1 MDHEN, CDR2 SYDVKM. The CDR3 DNA sequence: TGTGCCAGCAGTTTATATCGGGGGGCAAACCAAGAGACCCAGTACTTC. Protein product: CASSLYRGANQETQYF.

The CDR3 nucleotides are TGCGCCAGCAGCTCCCCCTCAGGGGGCCGGGACACAGATACGCAGTATTTT. Protein sequence: CASSSPSGGRDTDTQYF. The chain recombines TRBV5-1 with TRBJ2-3, with 8 bases fitting TRBD1. The CDR3 length is 17 residues. Germline V CDR1 and CDR2: SGHRS, YFSETQ. J lost 2 bases, V lost 3 bases, and 11 bases had no gene match.

The CDR3 sequence: CASSPPGAGGGADTQYF. CDR3 DNA sequence: TGTGCCAGCTCACCACCTGGGGCCGGGGGAGGCGCAGATACGCAGTATTTT. The chain recombines TRBV18 with TRBJ2-3; maybe TRBD2 (6 bases). Trimming cost V 0 bases and J 4 bases, with 17 bases left between them. From germline, CDR1 is KGHSH and CDR2 LQKENI. The CDR3 has 17 residues.

The chain combines TRBV27 with TRBJ1-1; the D is unclear. The V and J ends lost 4 bases and 5 bases respectively, with 14 bases between them. Germline V gene sequence: CDR1 MNHEY, CDR2 SMNVEV (reference sequence). This CDR3 has 14 amino acids. The CDR3 region has the DNA TGTGCCAGCAGTTATAGGGTCCCGGGGACTGAAGCTTTCTTT. Protein sequence: CASSYRVPGTEAFF.

This chain uses TRBV21-1 with TRBJ1-1. TRBV21-1 is a known pseudogene. The length of the CDR3 is 12 residues. As DNA, the CDR3 is TGTGCCAGCCTTTCGGGGGACACTGAAGCTTTCTTT. Translation gives CASLSGDTEAFF.

The rearrangement links TRBV5-1 to TRBJ2-7; 8 nucleotides agree with TRBD1. Germline trimming cut 2 bases from V and 1 base from J; bases unmatched to any gene: 11. The CDR3 has 17 residues. Germline loops: CDR1 SGHRS, CDR2 YFSETQ. CDR3 protein: CASSFIPQGAISYEQYF. The CDR3 nucleotides read TGCGCCAGCAGCTTTATCCCCCAGGGGGCGATTTCCTACGAGCAGTACTTC. The whole variable domain, remainder taken from reference TRBV5-1 and TRBJ2-7, is KAGVTQTPRYLIKTRGQQVTLSCSPISGHRSVSWYQQTPGQGLQFLFEYFSETQRNKGNFPGRFSGRQFSNSRSEMNVSTLELGDSALYLCASSFIPQGAISYEQYFGPGTRLTVT.

CDR3 sequence: CASSPPSGLNTGELFF. The CDR3 DNA reads TGCGCCAGCAGCCCCCCATCGGGGTTAAACACCGGGGAGCTGTTTTTT. The J gene is TRBJ2-2, the V gene TRBV4-1; D perhaps matches TRBD2 (5 bases). There are 16 residues in the CDR3. Germline CDR1 reads MGHRA; CDR2 reads YSYEKL. V lost 4 bases and J lost 2, with 14 bases in between.

V gene TRBV19 combines with J gene TRBJ2-7; 11 nucleotides match TRBD2. V lost 2 bases to trimming and J lost 2 bases; unmatched junction nucleotides: 5. CDR1 is LNHDA and CDR2 is SQIVND in the germline V gene (reference sequence). This CDR3 region has 16 residues. CDR3 coding DNA: TGTGCCAGTAGTATACCGGGGACTAGCGGAACCTACGAGCAGTACTTC. Translated: CASSIPGTSGTYEQYF.

The gene calls are TRBV5-1 and TRBJ2-1, with TRBD1 matching 10 bases. J gave up 3 bases and V 0 bases, and 3 bases lay outside the gene matches. The CDR3 spans 16 residues. Germline V lookup: CDR1 SGHRS, CDR2 YFSETQ. This CDR3 is CASSLDGTGVYNEQFF. The DNA of the CDR3 is TGCGCCAGCAGCTTGGATGGGACAGGGGTCTACAATGAGCAGTTCTTC.